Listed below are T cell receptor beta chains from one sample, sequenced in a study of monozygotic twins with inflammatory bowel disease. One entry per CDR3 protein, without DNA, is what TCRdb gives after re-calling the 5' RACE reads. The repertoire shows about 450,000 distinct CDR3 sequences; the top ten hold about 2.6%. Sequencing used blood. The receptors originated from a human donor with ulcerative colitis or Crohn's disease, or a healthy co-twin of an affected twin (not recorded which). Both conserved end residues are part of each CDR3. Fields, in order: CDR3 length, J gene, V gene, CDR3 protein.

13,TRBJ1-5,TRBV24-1,CATSADGNQPQHF
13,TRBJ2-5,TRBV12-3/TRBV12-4,CASRRDIEETQYF
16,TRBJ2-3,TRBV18,CASSPSTGGGTDTQYF
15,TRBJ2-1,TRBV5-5,CASSLVGPSYNEQFF
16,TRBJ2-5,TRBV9,CASSVGSSYREETQYF
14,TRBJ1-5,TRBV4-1,CASSQGAGYQPQHF
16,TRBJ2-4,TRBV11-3,CASSHGLAGIKNIQYF
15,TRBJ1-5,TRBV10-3,CAISAEGRDNQPQHF
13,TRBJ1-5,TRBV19,CASGAGYGQPQHF
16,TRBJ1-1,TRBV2,CASSVDPVRANTEAFF
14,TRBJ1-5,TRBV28,CASITPHSNQPQHF
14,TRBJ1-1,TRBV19,CASSPLGDYTEAFF
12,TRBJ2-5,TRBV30,CAWSSMGETQYF
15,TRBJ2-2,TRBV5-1,CASSLFGTDTGELFF
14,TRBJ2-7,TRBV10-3,CAIRQGDNSYEQYF
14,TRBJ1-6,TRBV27,CASQFGRGASPLHF
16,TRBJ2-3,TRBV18,CASSPSQTSGTDTQYF
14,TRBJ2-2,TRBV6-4,CARPTSPDTGELFF
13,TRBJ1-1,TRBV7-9,CASTVQGNTEAFF
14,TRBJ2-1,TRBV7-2,CASAFAGGQIEQFF
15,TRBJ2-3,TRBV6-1,CASSRQATSTDTQYF
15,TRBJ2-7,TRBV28,CASSSKLGFSYEQYF
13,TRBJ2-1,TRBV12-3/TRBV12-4,CASSSTSYNEQFF
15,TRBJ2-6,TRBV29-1,CSVEVRGAGANVLTF
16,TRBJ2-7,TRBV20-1,CSAIYPPGQGTSGQYF
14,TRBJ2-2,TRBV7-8,CASRWGQGYGELFF
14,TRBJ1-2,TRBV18,CASSPLDSYYGYTF
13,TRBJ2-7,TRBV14,CASSPTGLGEQYF
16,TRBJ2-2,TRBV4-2,CASSQDRGGNTGELFF
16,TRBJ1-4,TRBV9,CASSLRDRDVHEKLFF
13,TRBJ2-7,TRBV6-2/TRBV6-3,CASSYSTGYEQYF
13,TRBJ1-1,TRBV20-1,CSASPQVNTEAFF
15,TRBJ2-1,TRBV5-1,CASSLAGTSMSEQFF
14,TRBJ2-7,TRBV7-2,CASSFPGASYEQYF
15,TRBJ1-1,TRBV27,CASRWAYLENTEAFF
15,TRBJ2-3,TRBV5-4,CASSFGGQGTDTQYF
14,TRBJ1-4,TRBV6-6,CASSWGREAEKLFF
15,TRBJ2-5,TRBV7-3,CASRAYHQGRSPQYF
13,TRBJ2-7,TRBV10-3,CAISETDSYEQYF
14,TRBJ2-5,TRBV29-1,CSVRDRGPQETQYF
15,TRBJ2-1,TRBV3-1,CASSQDRRGYNEQFF
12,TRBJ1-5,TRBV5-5,CASSLQDQPQHF
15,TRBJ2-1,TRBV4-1,CASSQWAVSYNEQFF
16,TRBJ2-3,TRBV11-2,CASSLEDRIDTDTQYF
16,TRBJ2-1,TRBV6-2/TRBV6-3,CASSWPTSGSPNEQFF
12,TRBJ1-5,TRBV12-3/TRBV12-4,CASTRGNQPQHF
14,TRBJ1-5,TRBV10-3,CAISEMGEGQPQHF
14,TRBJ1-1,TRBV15,CATSREPVNTEAFF
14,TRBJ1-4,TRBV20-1,CSARPVATNEKLFF
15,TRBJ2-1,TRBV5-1,CASSWTRGDYNEQLF